This entry lists 10 T cell receptor beta chains sequenced from one sample in a study of T-cell reconstitution after alpha-beta-depleted transplantation in children. A TCRbeta library incorporating unique molecular identifiers was prepared. TCRdb re-derived calls from the PCR reads in MiXCR, one entry per CDR3 protein. The sample includes 330,000 or so distinct CDR3 sequences, around 10% seen only once; the top ten take 7.5%. Sequenced material: PBMCs, taken before TCRalphabeta/CD19-depleted stem cell transplant. The receptors come from a boy in the first two years of life with acute myeloid leukemia, due to receive a stem cell transplant.

V usage is TRBV29-1 and J usage is TRBJ1-1; D is uncertain. This CDR3 is 13 amino acids long. Germline values: CDR1 SQVTM, CDR2 ANQGSEA. Between the trimmed V and J ends, which lost 2 bases and 0 bases, there was a span of 7 bases. CDR3 loop: CSVEYALNTEAFF. CDR3 DNA: TGCAGCGTTGAATATGCGCTGAACACTGAAGCTTTCTTT.

The chain recombines TRBV12-3 or TRBV12-4 with TRBJ2-2; no clear D gene. CDR3 length equals 15 residues. Trimming shortened V by 3 bases and J by 6 bases, and 14 bases separated the two germline ends. DNA for the CDR3: TGTGCCAGCAGTTTTGTTTCCCGGGTGGCCGGGGAGCTGTTTTTT. Its translation: CASSFVSRVAGELFF.

This clonotype was found many times. This chain joins TRBV10-2 and TRBJ2-1, with 15 nucleotides matching TRBD2. V lost 6 bases to trimming and J lost 7 bases; unmatched junction nucleotides: 4. CDR3 length equals 15 residues. Germline V gene sequence: CDR1 WSHSY, CDR2 SAAADI. The CDR3 region is CASRGLAGGRNEQFF. The CDR3 DNA sequence: TGCGCCAGCAGGGGACTAGCGGGAGGAAGGAATGAGCAGTTCTTC.

This clonotype occurred many times. The J gene is TRBJ2-5, the V gene TRBV13; 7 bases are shared with TRBD1. After removal of 5 bases from V and 2 bases from J, the junction contained 2 bases not matched to a gene. The germline V gene encodes CDR1 PRHDT and CDR2 FYEKMQ (reference sequence). CDR3 size: 13 residues. This CDR3 reads CASSRTGQETQYF. The DNA for the CDR3 is TGTGCCAGCAGCCGGACAGGACAAGAGACCCAGTACTTC.

This clonotype was seen ten or more times. This chain links TRBV4-2 with TRBJ2-7; TRBD1 or TRBD2 may be the D gene (5 bases each). This CDR3 comprises 15 residues. Germline loops: CDR1 LGHNA, CDR2 YNFKEQ. V was clipped by 0 bases and J by 0 bases, with 9 bases between them. CDR3: CASSQDGDGSYEQYF. In DNA form, the CDR3 reads TGTGCCAGCAGCCAAGACGGGGACGGCTCCTACGAGCAGTACTTC.

With regard to this clonotype: This may be a read error: a much more frequent sequence differs by one nucleotide. The J gene is TRBJ1-6, the V gene TRBV27; tentative D call: TRBD1 (6 bases). The V end was cut by 1 base, the J end by 7 bases, with 11 bases between. Germline assignment: CDR1 MNHEY and CDR2 SMNVEV (reference sequence). This CDR3 has 15 residues. The CDR3 DNA sequence: TGTGCCAGCAGTTTATGGGCAGGGGCCAATTCACCCCTCCACTTT. It codes for CASSLWAGANSPLHF.

In its sample, this clonotype was seen a few times. CDR3 nucleotide sequence: TGCGCCAGCAGCTTGGCCAATTTTAGGGGGCGAGCCGGGGAGCTGTTTTTT. Translating it yields CASSLANFRGRAGELFF. This chain joins TRBV5-1 and TRBJ2-2; 7 positions agree with TRBD1. From germline, CDR1 is SGHRS and CDR2 YFSETQ. The CDR3 spans 17 residues. With V trimmed by 0 bases and J by 6 bases, 11 bases remained unmatched. Complete variable domain (other parts from reference TRBV5-1 and TRBJ2-2): KAGVTQTPRYLIKTRGQQVTLSCSPISGHRSVSWYQQTPGQGLQFLFEYFSETQRNKGNFPGRFSGRQFSNSRSEMNVSTLELGDSALYLCASSLANFRGRAGELFFGEGSRLTVL.

This clonotype was observed at least ten times. The genes are TRBV24-1 and TRBJ1-5; perhaps TRBD1 as D (5 bases). The V end was cut by 7 bases, the J end by 6 bases, with 21 bases between. There are 16 residues in the CDR3. Germline assignment: CDR1 KGHDR and CDR2 SFDVKD. CDR3 DNA: TGTGCCACCAGCGAGACCCATGGGACCCTAACTCAGCCCCAGCATTTT. As protein: CATSETHGTLTQPQHF.

With respect to this clonotype: This may be a read error, as it is one base from a much larger clone. No conserved phenylalanine or tryptophan ends this CDR3, so it is likely a read error. The chain links TRBV29-1 to TRBJ1-2; D not certain. Germline V gene data show CDR1 as SQVTM and CDR2 as ANQGSEA. V lost 4 bases and J 8 bases, leaving 8 bases between the germline ends. CDR3 length: 10 residues. This chain's CDR3 is CSVGELGYTL. The CDR3, as DNA: TGCAGCGTTGGGGAGCTCGGCTACACCTTA.

This clonotype was seen repeatedly, ten times or more. The chain carries TRBV7-8 and TRBJ2-1; perhaps TRBD2 as D (5 bases). In germline, CDR1 is SGHVS, CDR2 FQNEAQ. CDR3 size: 12 residues. The V gene lost 7 bases and the J gene lost 7 bases, with 11 bases spanning the gap. The CDR3 sequence: CASKAAGNEQFF. Here the CDR3 DNA reads TGTGCCAGCAAAGCGGCCGGGAATGAGCAGTTCTTC.